The sequence of this T cell receptor beta chain was determined in a study of OX40 agonist ivuxolimab in advanced cancers. Study results and limitations: Still undetermined is the antigen specificity of the expanded peripheral T cells.

The trim removed 1 base at V and 10 bases at J, leaving 9 bases unmatched. The CDR3 is 15 amino acids. Germline V gene lookup returns CDR1 MGHDK and CDR2 SYGVNS. As for this clone: Its antigen is not known.

Profiled with immunoSEQ multiplex PCR; TCRdb holds only in-frame clones, not every one. Counted here are 100,000 or so clones, roughly 95% occurring once; the ten biggest clones make up 2%. The chain joins TRBV25-1 to TRBJ1-4; 7 nucleotides line up with TRBD1. This sequence originates from an adult with an advanced solid tumor such as melanoma, head and neck, liver or kidney cancer. This specimen consisted of CD4+ or CD8+ T cells sorted from blood, obtained in a trial of the OX40 agonist ivuxolimab. The chain's CDR3 is CASSELSGGLVKLFF. Here the CDR3 DNA reads TGTGCCAGCAGTGAATTATCAGGGGGGTTGGTAAAACTGTTTTTT.